The sequence of this T cell receptor beta chain was determined in a study of post-analysis software for immune sequencing data. At the level of the study: Recorded subtypes: relapsing-remitting, secondary progressive, progressive-relapsing; some patients unannotated. Overall study results and limits: The study found TRBV5-6, TRBV5-1 and TRBV20-1 among 4 or 5 TRBV segments more frequent in patients than controls.

In regard to this clonotype: Its specificity is unknown.

In germline, CDR1 is MNHEY, CDR2 SVGAGI. V trimming: 6 bases; J trimming: 4 bases; junction bases outside the gene matches: 11. The CDR3 is 15 residues long. The library was made from cDNA and included unique molecular identifiers. TCRdb used MiXCR to reprocess the PCR reads, holding one entry per CDR3 protein. The sample has roughly 800,000 distinct CDR3 sequences, roughly 27% seen once; the top ten hold 0.56%. J is TRBJ1-2 and V is TRBV6-5; 7 positions agree with TRBD1. Sequencing was performed on blood. The TCR comes from a girl aged 5 to 17 with multiple sclerosis. CDR3 sequence: CASSYNTRGLYGYTF. The CDR3 nucleotides read TGTGCCAGCAGCTATAATACAAGGGGGCTCTATGGCTACACCTTC.